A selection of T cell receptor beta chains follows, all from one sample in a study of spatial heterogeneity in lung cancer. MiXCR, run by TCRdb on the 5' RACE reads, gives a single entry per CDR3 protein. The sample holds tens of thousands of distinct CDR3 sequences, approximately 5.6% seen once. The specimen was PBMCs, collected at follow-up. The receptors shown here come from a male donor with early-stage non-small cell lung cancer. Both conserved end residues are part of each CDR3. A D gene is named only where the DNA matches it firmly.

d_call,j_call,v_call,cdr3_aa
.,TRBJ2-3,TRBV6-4,CASSDSGQAVDTQYF
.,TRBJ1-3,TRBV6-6,CASSRMSEVTIYF
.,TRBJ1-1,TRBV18,CASSPAGMMNTEAFF
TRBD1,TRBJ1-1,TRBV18,CASSPPTGAPPEAFF
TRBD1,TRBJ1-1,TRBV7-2,CASSYQGGTEAFF
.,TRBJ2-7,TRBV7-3,CASSRGDSLNSYEQYF
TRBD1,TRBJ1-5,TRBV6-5,CASSYSAQGSNQPQHF
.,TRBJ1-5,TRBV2,CASTDSHSNQPQHF
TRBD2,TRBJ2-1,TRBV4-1,CASSQSPGGYYYNEQFF
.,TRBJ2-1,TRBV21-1,CASSKGAQGSYNEQFF
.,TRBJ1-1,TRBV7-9,CASSFVRTWNTEAFF
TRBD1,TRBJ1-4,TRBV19,CATSLGTVGEKLFF
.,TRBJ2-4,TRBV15,CATSRVQGAKNIQYF
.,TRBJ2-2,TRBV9,CASSVAAGPNTGELFF
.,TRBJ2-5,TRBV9,CASSVAVGGQETQYF
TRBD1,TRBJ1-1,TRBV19,CASSSHQGAIGEAFF